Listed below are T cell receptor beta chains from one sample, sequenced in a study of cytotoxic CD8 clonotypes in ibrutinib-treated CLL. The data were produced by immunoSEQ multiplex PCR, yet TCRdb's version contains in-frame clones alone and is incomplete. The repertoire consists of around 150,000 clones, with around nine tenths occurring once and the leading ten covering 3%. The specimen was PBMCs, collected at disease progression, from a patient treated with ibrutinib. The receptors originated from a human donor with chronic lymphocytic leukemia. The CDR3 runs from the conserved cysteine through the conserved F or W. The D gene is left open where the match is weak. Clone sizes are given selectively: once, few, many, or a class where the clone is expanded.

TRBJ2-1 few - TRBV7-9 CASSPIVEQFF TGTGCCAGCAGCCCCATCGTTGAGCAGTTCTTC
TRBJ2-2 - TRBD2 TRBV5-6 CASSSLAGVGGELFF TGTGCCAGCAGCTCGCTAGCGGGAGTCGGCGGGGAGCTGTTTTTT
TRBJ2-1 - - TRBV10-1 CASSESGSYNEQFF TGCGCCAGCAGTGAGTCGGGCTCCTACAATGAGCAGTTCTTC
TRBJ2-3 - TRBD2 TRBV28 CASSESSSGRGPQYF TGTGCCAGCAGCGAGAGTTCTAGCGGGAGGGGTCCGCAGTATTTT
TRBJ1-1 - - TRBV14 CASSQYRNTEAFF TGTGCCAGCAGCCAATATCGGAACACTGAAGCTTTCTTT
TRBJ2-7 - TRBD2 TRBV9 CASSPSSGRAAEQYF TGTGCCAGCAGCCCGTCCAGCGGGAGGGCCGCCGAGCAGTACTTC
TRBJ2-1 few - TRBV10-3 CATEGNSYNEQFF TGTGCCACGGAGGGTAACTCCTACAATGAGCAGTTCTTC
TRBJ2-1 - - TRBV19 CASKGGLREGEQFF TGTGCCAGTAAGGGCGGACTCAGAGAGGGTGAGCAGTTCTTC
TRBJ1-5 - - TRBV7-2 CASSLMAVTHNQPQHF TGTGCCAGCAGCTTAATGGCGGTAACTCACAATCAGCCCCAGCATTTT
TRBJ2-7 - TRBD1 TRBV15 CATRNRGGYEQYF TGTGCCACCAGGAACAGGGGCGGCTACGAGCAGTACTTC
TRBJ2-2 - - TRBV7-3 CASSPGVHTGELFF TGTGCCAGCAGCCCCGGGGTTCACACCGGGGAGCTGTTTTTT
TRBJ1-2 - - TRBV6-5 CASSRTAGYGYTF TGTGCCAGCAGTAGGACGGCGGGCTATGGCTACACCTTC
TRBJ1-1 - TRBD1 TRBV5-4 CASSSPGQLNTEAFF TGTGCCAGCAGCTCTCCGGGACAGCTGAACACTGAAGCTTTCTTT
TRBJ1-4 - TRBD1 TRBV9 CASSARCPPTGRASATNEKLFF TGTGCCAGCAGCGCCCGTTGTCCCCCGACAGGGAGAGCTAGTGCAACTAATGAAAAACTGTTTTTT
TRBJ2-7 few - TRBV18 CASSRGAGFYEQYF TGTGCCAGCTCACGAGGGGCAGGGTTCTACGAGCAGTACTTC